A selection of T cell receptor beta chains follows, all from one sample in a study of cytomegalovirus exposure and HLA in healthy donors. The assay was immunoSEQ multiplex PCR, and TCRdb's table has in-frame clones only and misses some. The sample includes over 200,000 clones, 60% to 80% of them seen just once. Sequenced sample: PBMCs. These receptors were taken from a male donor in good health and CMV-seronegative. CDR3s include the opening cysteine and the closing phenylalanine or tryptophan. Fields, in order: V gene, D gene, J gene, clone size, CDR3 DNA, CDR3 protein. A D gene is named only where the DNA matches it firmly. Rows give clone size only sometimes, using once, few, many, or a class for an expanded clone.

TRBV21-1	.	TRBJ1-5	.	TGTGCCAGCAGCGTAAAAGACAGGGCCTTCATCGAACCCCAGCATTTT	CASSVKDRAFIEPQHF
TRBV7-2	.	TRBJ2-5	.	TGTGCCAGCAGCTTAGCGAGACTAAGGGAACAAGAGACCCAGTACTTC	CASSLARLREQETQYF
TRBV7-8	TRBD2	TRBJ2-7	.	TGTGCCAGCAGGCCATCAACTAGCGGGAGCGAGCAGTACTTC	CASRPSTSGSEQYF
TRBV18	TRBD1	TRBJ1-2	once	TGTGCCAGCTCACCATTTATCACAGGGGGCGACTATGGCTACACCTTC	CASSPFITGGDYGYTF
TRBV4-2	.	TRBJ2-5	few	TGTGCCAGCAGCCAAGCATCGTCGTTCGGGGGAGCGACCCAGTACTTC	CASSQASSFGGATQYF
TRBV6-5	.	TRBJ1-6	.	.	CASSSSLRGMSSPLHF
TRBV15	.	TRBJ2-2	.	TGTGCCACCAGCCACACAGGGTCGAACACCGGGGAGCTGTTTTTT	CATSHTGSNTGELFF
TRBV4-1	.	TRBJ1-4	few	TGCGCCAGCAGCCAAGAGGAGACAGCAACTAATGAAAAACTGTTTTTT	CASSQEETATNEKLFF
TRBV28	TRBD1	TRBJ1-2	.	TGTGCCAGCAGCCCCGCGACAGGGTATGGCTACACCTTC	CASSPATGYGYTF
TRBV6-5	TRBD2	TRBJ2-5	.	TGTGCCAGCGGCCCTGGACTAGGGGAGACCCAGTACTTC	CASGPGLGETQYF
TRBV9	.	TRBJ2-7	.	TGTGCCAGCACGGAGCAGTACTTC	CASTEQYF
TRBV19	TRBD1	TRBJ1-2	.	TGTGCCAGTAGTCCCCGGGACAGGGCAGGCTACACCTTC	CASSPRDRAGYTF
TRBV7-9	TRBD2	TRBJ2-1	.	TGTTCCAGCAGCTTATCTGGCGGGAGGGCTTACTACAATGAGCAGTTCTTC	CSSSLSGGRAYYNEQFF
TRBV6-1	.	TRBJ1-1	few	TGTGCCAGCAGTGCTTACTTGGTCCGTCGGGCTTTCTTT	CASSAYLVRRAFF
TRBV6-4	TRBD2	TRBJ2-3	.	TGTGCCAGCAGTGACCCCTCAATATTGACGACTAGCTTGGGCTCGGATACGCAGTATTTT	CASSDPSILTTSLGSDTQYF
TRBV9	.	TRBJ2-1	.	TGTGCCAGCAGTATATCGTACAATGAGCAGTTCTTC	CASSISYNEQFF
TRBV4-1	TRBD2	TRBJ2-3	.	TGCGCCAGCAGCCTTTCTAGCGGGAGCCCAGATACGCAGTATTTT	CASSLSSGSPDTQYF
TRBV7-9	.	TRBJ1-2	.	TGTGCCAGCAGCTTAGACGCCTTAACAGGTCCCTATGGCTACACCTTC	CASSLDALTGPYGYTF